This passage covers 4 T cell receptor beta chains from one sample sequenced in a study of cytomegalovirus exposure and HLA in healthy donors. Vbeta (60) and Jbeta (13) primers were used in the PCR. TCRdb's table, derived via immunoSEQ multiplex PCR, lists solely in-frame clones and lacks some. Of about 89,000 clones in the sample, around 77% were seen once. Sequences were obtained from PBMCs. These receptor sequences come from a man aged 30 to 45 in good health and CMV-seronegative.

This clone was seen a single time. The CDR3 reads CASRERQTSNQPQHF. The CDR3 DNA follows: TGTGCCAGCAGAGAGAGACAGACGAGCAATCAGCCCCAGCATTTT. The rearrangement uses TRBV6-1 and TRBJ1-5; possible D gene TRBD1, 5 bases. Germline V gene sequence: CDR1 MNHNS, CDR2 SASEGT. The CDR3 contains 15 residues. The ends were cut back, 6 bases at V and 1 base at J, with 13 bases in the middle.

This clone was recorded a few times. This chain joins TRBV5-4 and TRBJ2-7; perhaps TRBD2 as D (5 bases). CDR3 length: 14 residues. With 0 bases removed from V and 0 bases from J, the gap between germline ends came to 7 bases. Germline CDR1 reads SGHNT; CDR2 reads YYREEE (reference sequence). CDR3 bases: TGTGCCAGCAGCTTGGAGCGGAGCTCCTACGAGCAGTACTTC. Amino acids: CASSLERSSYEQYF. The entire variable domain, with the rest obtained from reference TRBV5-4 and TRBJ2-7, is as follows: ETGVTQSPTHLIKTRGQQVTLRCSSQSGHNTVSWYQQALGQGPQFIFQYYREEENGRGNFPPRFSGLQFPNYSSELNVNALELDDSALYLCASSLERSSYEQYFGPGTRLTVT.

The rearrangement uses TRBV18 and TRBJ2-5; 8 nucleotides line up with TRBD1. Unmatched junction bases numbered 8, after V lost 3 bases and J lost 5 bases. The germline CDR1 and CDR2 sequences are KGHSH and LQKENI. The CDR3 runs to 15 residues. The CDR3 DNA reads TGTGCCAGCTCACCTAGAGGACAGGGTGGGGAGACCCAGTACTTC. Its protein product is CASSPRGQGGETQYF. Based on the CDR3 plus reference TRBV18 and TRBJ2-5, the full variable domain is NAGVMQNPRHLVRRRGQEARLRCSPMKGHSHVYWYRQLPEEGLKFMVYLQKENIIDESGMPKERFSAEFPKEGPSILRIQQVVRGDSAAYFCASSPRGQGGETQYFGPGTRLLVL.

This chain uses TRBV10-2 with TRBJ2-1; TRBD1 aligns across 7 bases. The J segment lost 2 bases and the V segment lost 6 bases, leaving 1 base of the junction unmatched. The CDR3 is made up of 13 amino acids. The V gene's germline CDR1 is WSHSY and CDR2 SAAADI. This chain's CDR3 is CASRTGAYNEQFF. CDR3 coding DNA: TGCGCCAGCAGAACAGGGGCCTACAATGAGCAGTTCTTC.